The sequence of this T cell receptor beta chain was determined in a study of cytomegalovirus exposure and HLA in healthy donors. Study as a whole: Assignment to the Caucasian-associated ancestry cluster applied to roughly 80% of the approximately 360 genotyped donors. Notes on the study in general: CMV serostatus was the only recorded immune exposure for donors. In a later analysis, the majority of CMV-associated beta chains seemingly showed HLA restriction.

V lost 0 bases, J lost 3 bases, and 6 bases lay in between. The CDR3 consists of 13 residues. Germline CDR1 and CDR2: LGHNA and YSLEER. Primers: 60 Vbeta forward and 13 Jbeta reverse. The protocol was immunoSEQ multiplex PCR, while the TCRdb copy is restricted to in-frame clones and leaves out a portion. This sample has under 200,000 clones, with approximately 78% found just once. Comment on this clone: What it recognizes is unknown.

The chain recombines TRBV4-3 with TRBJ2-7; D gene uncertain. Material for sequencing was PBMCs. The clonotype originates from a woman between 18 and 30 years old in good health and CMV-seronegative. The CDR3 loop is CASSQERGYEQYF. The CDR3 region has the DNA TGCGCCAGCAGCCAAGAAAGAGGCTACGAGCAGTACTTC.